This T cell receptor (beta chain) was identified during a study of cytomegalovirus exposure and HLA in healthy donors. The data were produced by immunoSEQ multiplex PCR, yet TCRdb's version contains in-frame clones alone and is incomplete. The repertoire has approximately 180,000 clones, about 89% of them found once; the top ten carry less than 3%. Trimming cost V 5 bases and J 1 base; bases outside gene matches: 4. Germline V lookup: CDR1 MRHNA, CDR2 SNTAGT. The CDR3 is 16 amino acids. This chain links TRBV6-4 with TRBJ2-3; TRBD2 matches 12 bases. The sequenced material came from PBMCs. This receptor was identified in a young man in good health and CMV-seropositive. The CDR3 region has the DNA TGTGCCAGCAGTTCGACTAGCGGGGGAGGCACAGATACGCAGTATTTT. This codes for CASSSTSGGGTDTQYF.